The clone carrying this T cell receptor beta chain was observed a handful of times. Its antigen is not known. Trimming cost V 4 bases and J 3 bases, with 7 bases left between them. The CDR3 is 12 residues long. Germline assignment: CDR1 ENHRY and CDR2 SYGVKD. Constant-segment primers served in 5'RACE that generated TCR alpha and TCR beta cDNA libraries bearing sample barcodes and UMIs. TCRdb reanalysed the 5' RACE reads using MiXCR and keeps one entry per CDR3 protein. The table lists a few hundred thousand distinct CDR3 sequences, 25% of them singletons. This sample is drawn from a study of T-cell memory formation after mild COVID-19. Study overall: The study found TCR clusters largely donor specific.

General observations from the study: Largely, contracting CD4+ clones fell within CM and EM, and contracting CD8+ clones within EMRA. Pre-infection memory harbored some responding clones, suggesting cross-reactive memory joined.

The gene calls are TRBV10-3 and TRBJ2-7; D is uncertain. The TCR originated in an adult woman who had mild COVID-19 (a few samples of this study predate the infection). Cell type and time point are not known. The sample taken for sequencing was PBMCs or a T cell subset sorted from them (not recorded which). CDR3 region: CAISAGFYEQYF. CDR3 sequence (DNA): TGTGCCATCAGTGCAGGATTCTACGAGCAGTACTTC.